The source of this TCR beta chain is a study of blood T cell repertoires in COVID-19. Study overall: Acute and convalescent COVID-19 samples came from the United States, Italy and Spain. The analysed material was cDNA or gDNA that came from T cells, B-cell-depleted T cells, or PBMCs.

In the study's own analysis: The authors estimated nucleated cell counts from reference gene primer amplification. Assay: immunoSEQ multiplex PCR; the TCRdb copy retains only in-frame clones and omits some. V and J calls and clone size are copied from that table; D and trimming were computed from the DNA. Of roughly 9,900 clones listed, roughly 72% are singletons. Sequenced: peripheral blood. This receptor was taken from a human donor in a cohort sampled during active COVID-19.

The CDR3 region is CASSLAANTEAFF. In DNA form, the CDR3 reads TGTGCCAGCAGCTTAGCAGCGAACACTGAAGCTTTCTTT. The chain couples TRBV7-9 to TRBJ1-1; D unresolved. Per germline, CDR1 SEHNR and CDR2 FQNEAQ (reference sequence). The CDR3 has 13 residues. Trimming pared 0 bases from V and 1 base from J, leaving 3 bases between. Filled out from reference TRBV7-9 and TRBJ1-1, the complete variable domain reads DTGVSQNPRHKITKRGQNVTFRCDPISEHNRLYWYRQTLGQGPEFLTYFQNEAQLEKSRLLSDRFSAERPKGSFSTLEIQRTEQGDSAMYLCASSLAANTEAFFGQGTRLTVV.